This is a list of T cell receptor beta chains from one sample in a study of identical twins. TCRdb independently ran MiXCR on the 5' RACE reads; one entry per CDR3 protein. The sample lists more than 650,000 distinct CDR3 sequences, approximately 6.1% occurring once. Sequencing was performed on naive T cells sorted from blood. Every receptor here comes from a man aged 18-30 years in good health. Both conserved end residues are part of each CDR3. Fields, in order: J gene, V gene, D gene, clone size, CDR3 DNA, CDR3 protein. D genes are given only for firm matches. Where a row states a size, it is once, few, many or the class of an expanded clone; other rows omit it.

>TRBJ1-4|TRBV5-1|-|few
TGCGCCAGCAGATCTCCGGGACGAGGAGCAACTAATGAAAAACTGTTTTTT
CASRSPGRGATNEKLFF
>TRBJ2-1|TRBV9|TRBD2|-
TGTGCCAGCAGCGCGAGACTAGCGGGAGAGAGGAATGAGCAGTTCTTC
CASSARLAGERNEQFF
>TRBJ1-1|TRBV12-3/TRBV12-4|-|many
TGTGCCAGCAGTTCCACTCTGAACACTGAAGCTTTCTTT
CASSSTLNTEAFF
>TRBJ2-3|TRBV6-5|-|many
TGTGCCAGCAGTTACTCGAGAGGGTCAGATACGCAGTATTTT
CASSYSRGSDTQYF
>TRBJ1-3|TRBV7-9|-|few
TGTGCCAGCAGCACAAGCAGGGACTCTGGAAACACCATATATTTT
CASSTSRDSGNTIYF
>TRBJ2-3|TRBV24-1|TRBD2|-
TGTGCCACCAGTGATTTGCAGACTAGCGGGAGCACAGATACGCAGTATTTT
CATSDLQTSGSTDTQYF
>TRBJ2-7|TRBV20-1|-|-
TGCAGTGCTAGAGTTGCGGGGTTGGCTCAGCAGTACTTC
CSARVAGLAQQYF
>TRBJ2-1|TRBV25-1|-|many
TGTGCCAGCAGTGAAGAGGGACGGGGGAACCTCTACAATGAGCAGTTCTTC
CASSEEGRGNLYNEQFF
>TRBJ2-1|TRBV6-1|-|many
TGTGCCAGCAGCTCCACCCATTACAATGAGCAGTTCTTC
CASSSTHYNEQFF
>TRBJ2-2|TRBV5-4|TRBD2|-
TGTGCCAGCAGCTGGGGGGACTTGTTAGCGGGATACGCGAACACCGGGGAGCTGTTTTTT
CASSWGDLLAGYANTGELFF
>TRBJ2-1|TRBV5-1|-|many
TGCGCCAGCAGCCCCCATGCGGGGGAGCAGTTCTTC
CASSPHAGEQFF
>TRBJ2-3|TRBV4-1|-|-
TGCGCCAGCAGCCACCCCGGTAGTGATACGCAGTATTTT
CASSHPGSDTQYF
>TRBJ2-2|TRBV7-6|TRBD2|many
TGTGCCAGCAGCGCCACTAGCGGCCCTTTCCCGACCGTTAAGCTGTTTTTT
CASSATSGPFPTVKLFF
>TRBJ2-1|TRBV20-1|TRBD1|-
TGCAGTGCTAGAGATTGGACAGGGTTCTACAATGAGCAGTTCTTC
CSARDWTGFYNEQFF
>TRBJ1-1|TRBV28|-|many
TGTGCCAGCAGTTTAATCCTCTGGGGCAAGGGAACTGAAGCTTTCTTT
CASSLILWGKGTEAFF
>TRBJ2-1|TRBV5-1|TRBD2|many
TGCGCCAGCAGCTTAAGGGACTACTACAATGAGCAGTTCTTC
CASSLRDYYNEQFF
>TRBJ2-5|TRBV5-1|TRBD1|many
TGCGCCAGCAGCTTGAGGACAGGGCAAGAGACCCAGTACTTC
CASSLRTGQETQYF
>TRBJ1-5|TRBV6-5|-|many
TGTGCCAGCAGTTCCGCCGGGAGCAATCAGCCCCAGCATTTT
CASSSAGSNQPQHF
>TRBJ2-2|TRBV24-1|-|-
TGTGCCACCGGAGACACCGGGGAGCTGTTTTTT
CATGDTGELFF
>TRBJ1-1|TRBV6-1|-|many
TGTGCCAGCAAGGACAGCCGGAACACTGAAGCTTTCTTT
CASKDSRNTEAFF
>TRBJ2-5|TRBV7-8|-|-
TGTGCCAGCAAAGAAAAAAGGGGGAGTGGGGAGACCCAGTACTTC
CASKEKRGSGETQYF
>TRBJ2-6|TRBV20-1|-|few
TGCAGTGCTAGTCCACAGGGCTCTGGGGCCAACGTCCTGACTTTC
CSASPQGSGANVLTF
>TRBJ2-1|TRBV12-3/TRBV12-4|TRBD2|many
TGTGCCAGCAGTTGGAGCGGGAGTCCTAACAATGAGCAGTTCTTC
CASSWSGSPNNEQFF
>TRBJ2-2|TRBV2|TRBD2|few
TGTGCCAGCACCGGGACTATCCACACCGGGGAGCTGTTTTTT
CASTGTIHTGELFF
>TRBJ1-2|TRBV29-1|-|few
TGCAGCGTTGAAAGCGGAAACTCTAACTATGGCTACACCTTC
CSVESGNSNYGYTF
>TRBJ2-5|TRBV9|-|few
TGTGCCAGCAGCAGACTCGGTTCCGGACAAGAGACCCAGTACTTC
CASSRLGSGQETQYF
>TRBJ2-1|TRBV7-9|-|many
TGTGCCAGCAGCTTAGCGTCGAACTACAATGAGCAGTTCTTC
CASSLASNYNEQFF
>TRBJ2-5|TRBV12-3/TRBV12-4|TRBD2|many
TGTGCCAGCAGTTCTAGCGGCCAGGGAGAGACCCAGTACTTC
CASSSSGQGETQYF
>TRBJ1-2|TRBV10-1|-|few
TGCGCCAGCATCTGGTCAGGATCCCTTCTAAACCGGTGCGGCTACACCTTC
CASIWSGSLLNRCGYTF
>TRBJ2-3|TRBV29-1|-|many
TGCAGCGTTACGCCAGGGGCCGGCACAGATACGCAGTATTTT
CSVTPGAGTDTQYF
>TRBJ2-7|TRBV5-1|-|few
TGCGCCAGCAGCTACAGAACCCCCTACGAGCAGTACTTC
CASSYRTPYEQYF
>TRBJ2-1|TRBV7-9|TRBD2|many
TGTGCCAGCAGCTTAGGTTCGGGAGGGCCGAGAATTGAGCAGTTCTTC
CASSLGSGGPRIEQFF
>TRBJ1-4|TRBV5-1|-|many
TGCGCCAGCAGCTTGGGTCCAGAAGGTAATGAAAAACTGTTTTTT
CASSLGPEGNEKLFF
>TRBJ2-2|TRBV5-1|-|many
TGCGCCAGCAGCTTGCGTCTTTCAGGGGATGGCACCGGGGAGCTGTTTTTT
CASSLRLSGDGTGELFF
>TRBJ2-1|TRBV24-1|-|many
TGTGCCACCAGTCAGGCCGGGCTCCTCTCCTACAATGAGCAGTTCTTC
CATSQAGLLSYNEQFF
>TRBJ2-2|TRBV7-2|-|-
TGTGCCACTGGCGCGTGGGCGGCCAACACCGGGGAGCTGTTTTTT
CATGAWAANTGELFF
>TRBJ2-1|TRBV15|-|-
TGTGCCACCAGCAGAGACCTAGAGAGTGAGCAGTTCTTC
CATSRDLESEQFF
>TRBJ2-3|TRBV20-1|-|-
TGCAGTGCTAGAAGGGGGGGGTCAGATACGCAGTATTTT
CSARRGGSDTQYF
>TRBJ1-5|TRBV7-9|-|many
TGTGCCAGCAGCTCTGAGGAGGGCGGTCAGCCCCAGCATTTT
CASSSEEGGQPQHF
>TRBJ2-2|TRBV20-1|-|many
TGCAGTGCTCCGGACTACACCGACACCGGGGAGCTGTTTTTT
CSAPDYTDTGELFF
>TRBJ2-7|TRBV27|-|-
TGTGCCAGCAGTTTGAGACCGGCGGGAATTTACGAGCAGTACTTC
CASSLRPAGIYEQYF
>TRBJ2-7|TRBV28|TRBD2|few
TGTGCCAGCAGGACTAGCGGGAGGGCTGCAAATGAGCAGTACTTC
CASRTSGRAANEQYF
>TRBJ2-7|TRBV4-2|TRBD1|many
TGTGCCAGCAGCCCCAAGGACAGGGGCTACGAGCAGTACTTC
CASSPKDRGYEQYF
>TRBJ1-5|TRBV20-1|-|many
TGCAGTGCAGCCGGTTCAGGCTCAGGAGGCAATCAGCCCCAGCATTTT
CSAAGSGSGGNQPQHF
>TRBJ2-5|TRBV14|-|few
TGTGCCAGCAGCCAAGCCGGGGGCTTCCAAGAGACCCAGTACTTC
CASSQAGGFQETQYF
>TRBJ2-3|TRBV29-1|-|many
TGCAGCGTTGCGACAAGTGATACGCAGTATTTT
CSVATSDTQYF
>TRBJ2-6|TRBV10-3|-|-
TGTGCCATCAGGCGGGACAGAAGCTCTGGGGCCAACGTCCTGACTTTC
CAIRRDRSSGANVLTF
>TRBJ1-1|TRBV10-3|-|-
TGTGCCATCAGTGAGAGTTGGACAGAGCTTAGAATGAACACTGAAGCTTTCTTT
CAISESWTELRMNTEAFF
>TRBJ2-1|TRBV11-3|TRBD2|few
TGTGCCAGCAGCTCCCCGACTAGCAGAGAGCAGTTCTTC
CASSSPTSREQFF
>TRBJ2-1|TRBV7-6|TRBD2|few
TGTGCCAGCAGCCCCCTGGGGCTAGCGGGAGACGTTGAGCAGTTCTTC
CASSPLGLAGDVEQFF
>TRBJ2-1|TRBV29-1|TRBD2|many
TGCAGCGTGCAGCGGGACTCCTACAATGAGCAGTTCTTC
CSVQRDSYNEQFF
>TRBJ2-7|TRBV12-3/TRBV12-4|TRBD2|few
TGTGCCAGCAAAATGGGGGGGGACGAGCAGTACTTC
CASKMGGDEQYF
>TRBJ1-3|TRBV4-1|TRBD1|many
TGCGCCAGCAGTCAGGGACAGCCCGGAAACACCATATATTTT
CASSQGQPGNTIYF
>TRBJ2-1|TRBV27|-|many
TGTGCCAGCAGTCGGTTGGGGACGGACCTCGGGGAGCAGTTCTTC
CASSRLGTDLGEQFF
>TRBJ2-6|TRBV4-2|TRBD1|few
TGTGCCAGCAGCCAAGCTGACAGGGCCTCTGGGGCCAACGTCCTGACTTTC
CASSQADRASGANVLTF